The clone carrying this TCR beta chain has just a few counts. This sample is drawn from a study of PD-L1 blockade in urothelial cancer. Study details: When patients started atezolizumab at some point between 2013 and 2015, it was given at 1,200 mg intravenously every 3 weeks. There were a median of approximately 140,000 T cells in blood samples. Men with urothelial cancer arising in the bladder made up about 85% of the roughly 30 patients.

Germline V gene data show CDR1 as SGHVS and CDR2 as FQNEAQ. This CDR3 is 15 amino acids long. V lost 1 base to trimming and J lost 2 bases; unmatched junction nucleotides: 5. Time point given: pretreatment peripheral blood. The table came from immunoSEQ multiplex PCR; TCRdb's copy has only in-frame clones and leaves some out. The sample records tens of thousands of clones, 70% to 90% being singletons. This chain joins TRBV7-8 and TRBJ2-7; 7 nucleotides line up with TRBD1. Sample: PBMCs, taken around atezolizumab (anti-PD-L1) treatment. The sequence derives from a woman aged 55 to 70 with urothelial cancer. This CDR3 reads CASSLGRTGPYEQYF. The DNA of the CDR3 is TGTGCCAGCAGCTTAGGAAGGACAGGACCCTACGAGCAGTACTTC.